These 6 T cell receptor beta chains came from one sample sequenced in a study of control samples from healthy donors and cancer patients. Sequencing was performed with immunoSEQ multiplex PCR; in TCRdb, only in-frame clones are kept and a portion is missing. This table has about 140,000 clones, approximately 91% appearing once. Sample: blood. These receptors were collected from a woman in her twenties or thirties in good health.

The chain is built from TRBV19 and TRBJ1-1, with D possibly being TRBD1 (5 bases). With 8 bases removed from V and 3 bases from J, the gap between germline ends came to 13 bases. The CDR3 runs to 13 residues. Germline assignment: CDR1 LNHDA and CDR2 SQIVND (reference sequence). The CDR3 DNA reads TGTGCCAGTCACCTGTGGGGGGACACTGAAGCTTTCTTT. It translates to CASHLWGDTEAFF.

CDR3 region: CASKEFSNQPQHF. Here the CDR3 DNA reads TGTGCCAGCAAGGAGTTTAGCAATCAGCCCCAGCATTTT. The rearrangement joins TRBV7-2 to TRBJ1-5; no clear D. V was trimmed by 7 bases and J by 0 bases, leaving 7 bases between them. Per germline, CDR1 SGHTA and CDR2 FQGNSA. The CDR3 is made up of 13 amino acids.

The rearrangement uses TRBV24-1 and TRBJ2-1; 8 bases agree with TRBD2. The CDR3 is 14 amino acids. Per germline, CDR1 KGHDR and CDR2 SFDVKD. J gave up 8 bases and V 3 bases, and 5 bases lay outside the gene matches. The CDR3 nucleotides read TGTGCCACCAGTGATACAGGACTAGCCCATGAGCAGTTCTTC. Protein sequence: CATSDTGLAHEQFF.

The chain uses TRBV6-1 and TRBJ2-7, with no clear D. Germline V gene lookup returns CDR1 MNHNS and CDR2 SASEGT. Trimming stripped 2 bases from V and 0 bases from J, with 8 bases between. This CDR3 spans 14 amino acids. For the CDR3, the DNA is TGTGCCAGCAGTGAATGGGATTACTCCTACGAGCAGTACTTC. Translation: CASSEWDYSYEQYF.

This chain links TRBV7-3 with TRBJ2-5; tentatively, D is TRBD2 (6 bases). Germline CDR1 and CDR2: SGHTA and FQGTGA. V lost 5 bases, J lost 5 bases, and 12 bases lay in between. The CDR3 sequence is 13 residues long. In DNA form, the CDR3 reads TGTGCCAGCAGCCAGGGACGGGGGGAGACCCAGTACTTC. Translated: CASSQGRGETQYF.

The V and J genes are TRBV10-3 and TRBJ2-7; 12 bases are a match to TRBD2. V shed 3 bases and J 6 bases; nucleotides not matched to a gene: 9. This CDR3 is built from 16 residues. Germline V gives CDR1 ENHRY, CDR2 SYGVKD. The CDR3 reads CAISDIASGRAGEQYF. CDR3 DNA sequence: TGTGCCATCAGTGACATCGCTAGCGGGAGGGCGGGCGAGCAGTACTTC.